Listed below are T cell receptor beta chains from one sample, sequenced in a study of tumor-infiltrating lymphocytes in localized non-small cell lung cancer. Libraries were prepared by immunoSEQ multiplex PCR; TCRdb keeps only in-frame clonotypes and omits some of them. This table has 20,000 to 25,000 clones, approximately 59% appearing once. The sequenced sample was lung tumor tissue. These receptors were taken from a human donor with non-small cell lung cancer. CDR3s include the opening cysteine and the closing phenylalanine or tryptophan. The order of the fields is clone size, J gene, V gene, CDR3 length, D gene, CDR3 protein, CDR3 DNA. A D gene is named only where the DNA matches it firmly. Clone size, where shown, is once, few, many, or a class for clones that have expanded.

size: .; J: TRBJ1-3; V: TRBV28; length: 15; D: .; CDR3: CASSLGGLTGNTIYF; DNA: TGTGCCAGCAGTTTGGGGGGCTTAACAGGAAACACCATATATTTT
size: .; J: TRBJ2-7; V: TRBV30; length: 13; D: .; CDR3: CAWSVHSGVNRNF; DNA: TGTGCCTGGAGTGTACATTCCGGGGTCAACAGGAACTTC
size: .; J: TRBJ1-1; V: TRBV11-2; length: 15; D: .; CDR3: CASSFLNPPNTEAFF; DNA: TGTGCCAGCAGCTTTTTAAACCCCCCAAACACTGAAGCTTTCTTT
size: .; J: TRBJ2-7; V: TRBV7-2; length: 15; D: TRBD2; CDR3: CASSLGAGAQYEQYF; DNA: TGTGCCAGCAGCTTAGGAGCGGGGGCTCAATACGAGCAGTACTTC
size: once; J: TRBJ2-3; V: TRBV5-5; length: 15; D: .; CDR3: CASSLGGVLTDTQYF; DNA: TGTGCCAGCAGCTTGGGTGGGGTTCTCACAGATACGCAGTATTTT
size: few; J: TRBJ2-2; V: TRBV19; length: 13; D: TRBD1; CDR3: CASGTGNTGELFF; DNA: TGTGCCAGTGGGACAGGGAACACCGGGGAGCTGTTTTTT
size: .; J: TRBJ2-2; V: TRBV14; length: 13; D: .; CDR3: CASSQVLSGELFF; DNA: TGTGCCAGCAGCCAAGTGTTATCCGGGGAGCTGTTTTTT
size: few; J: TRBJ2-7; V: TRBV28; length: 15; D: .; CDR3: CASSSPGYPGYEQYF; DNA: TGTGCCAGCAGTTCGCCAGGGTATCCGGGGTACGAGCAGTACTTC
size: few; J: TRBJ2-5; V: TRBV2; length: 15; D: TRBD2; CDR3: CASSENLAGGETQYF; DNA: TGTGCCAGCAGTGAAAATCTAGCGGGAGGAGAGACCCAGTACTTC
size: .; J: TRBJ1-5; V: TRBV1; length: 16; D: .; CDR3: CTSSPTAGTDFQPQHF; DNA: TGCACCAGCAGCCCGACAGCCGGGACAGATTTCCAGCCCCAGCATTTT
size: once; J: TRBJ2-7; V: TRBV29-1; length: 11; D: TRBD1; CDR3: CSVGQFYEQYF; DNA: TGCAGCGTGGGACAGTTCTACGAGCAGTACTTC
size: .; J: TRBJ1-2; V: TRBV28; length: 15; D: .; CDR3: CASSLSGGRRWGYTF; DNA: TGTGCCAGCAGTTTGTCTGGGGGCAGAAGGTGGGGCTACACCTTC
size: .; J: TRBJ2-2; V: TRBV11-2; length: 15; D: .; CDR3: CASSLVAGRTGELFF; DNA: TGTGCCAGCAGCTTAGTAGCAGGTCGTACCGGGGAGCTGTTTTTT
size: few; J: TRBJ2-1; V: TRBV7-2; length: 17; D: TRBD1; CDR3: CASSEETGELSYNEQFF; DNA: TGTGCCAGCAGCGAAGAGACAGGGGAGTTATCCTACAATGAGCAGTTCTTC
size: .; J: TRBJ2-7; V: TRBV4-1; length: 15; D: .; CDR3: CASSQERGPSYEQYF; DNA: TGCGCCAGCAGCCAAGAAAGGGGTCCCTCCTACGAGCAGTACTTC
size: .; J: TRBJ2-3; V: TRBV6-1; length: 12; D: .; CDR3: CASSELVDTQYF; DNA: TGTGCCAGCAGTGAACTGGTAGATACGCAGTATTTT
size: .; J: TRBJ2-7; V: TRBV5-1; length: 15; D: TRBD2; CDR3: CASSLAAGGSSEQYF; DNA: TGCGCCAGCAGCTTGGCGGCGGGAGGGTCTTCCGAGCAGTACTTC
size: .; J: TRBJ1-2; V: TRBV10-1; length: 18; D: .; CDR3: CASSESYSGVPGDYGYTF; DNA: TGCGCCAGCAGTGAGTCGTATTCGGGGGTCCCGGGTGACTATGGCTACACCTTC
size: few; J: TRBJ1-1; V: TRBV7-6; length: 13; D: .; CDR3: CASSPKANTEAFF; DNA: TGTGCCAGCAGCCCCAAAGCGAACACTGAAGCTTTCTTT
size: .; J: TRBJ2-5; V: TRBV15; length: 15; D: TRBD2; CDR3: CATSRGGSGSETQYF; DNA: TGTGCCACCAGCAGAGGCGGTAGCGGGAGCGAGACCCAGTACTTC
size: .; J: TRBJ1-2; V: TRBV5-4; length: 14; D: .; CDR3: CASSLIGPGGGYTF; DNA: TGTGCCAGCAGCTTAATAGGGCCTGGGGGTGGCTACACCTTC
size: .; J: TRBJ1-2; V: TRBV7-3; length: 16; D: TRBD1; CDR3: CASSFSGTGSSYGYTF; DNA: TGTGCCAGCAGTTTTTCCGGGACAGGTTCTTCCTATGGCTACACCTTC
size: .; J: TRBJ2-7; V: TRBV6-5; length: 14; D: .; CDR3: CASSYRQWSYEQYF; DNA: TGTGCCAGCAGTTACAGACAGTGGTCCTACGAGCAGTACTTC
size: once; J: TRBJ2-7; V: TRBV6-6; length: 12; D: .; CDR3: CASSLDSYEQYF; DNA: TGTGCCAGCAGTCTAGACAGCTACGAGCAGTACTTC
size: .; J: TRBJ1-1; V: TRBV29-1; length: 15; D: TRBD1; CDR3: CSVVSSRTGISEAFF; DNA: TGCAGCGTTGTAAGTTCCCGGACAGGGATATCTGAAGCTTTCTTT
size: .; J: TRBJ2-7; V: TRBV11-2; length: 11; D: .; CDR3: CASSLYARHDF; DNA: TGTGCCAGCAGCTTATATGCCCGACACGACTTC
size: few; J: TRBJ2-5; V: TRBV5-1; length: 14; D: .; CDR3: CASSLTGMVETQYF; DNA: TGCGCCAGCAGCCTTACAGGGATGGTGGAGACCCAGTACTTC
size: .; J: TRBJ2-1; V: TRBV5-4; length: 16; D: TRBD2; CDR3: CASSLGLAENYNEQFF; DNA: TGTGCCAGCAGCTTGGGCCTAGCGGAAAATTACAATGAGCAGTTCTTC
size: .; J: TRBJ2-5; V: TRBV19; length: 13; D: TRBD1; CDR3: CASSNRGKETQYF; DNA: TGTGCCAGTAGTAACAGGGGTAAAGAGACCCAGTACTTC
size: medium-sized; J: TRBJ2-5; V: TRBV7-9; length: 17; D: .; CDR3: CASSLVVYGTRGETQYF; DNA: TGTGCCAGCAGCTTAGTGGTATATGGGACTCGGGGAGAGACCCAGTACTTC
size: .; J: TRBJ2-5; V: TRBV30; length: 13; D: .; CDR3: CAWSKAGTMTQYF; DNA: TGTGCCTGGAGTAAGGCGGGAACAATGACCCAGTACTTC
size: .; J: TRBJ2-1; V: TRBV29-1; length: 14; D: TRBD1; CDR3: CSYVGDRTVNEQFF; DNA: TGCAGTTACGTGGGGGACAGGACAGTCAATGAGCAGTTCTTC
size: once; J: TRBJ2-7; V: TRBV5-1; length: 15; D: .; CDR3: CASSRSSGPTYEQYF; DNA: TGCGCCAGCAGTCGGTCCAGCGGGCCTACCTACGAGCAGTACTTC
size: .; J: TRBJ2-1; V: TRBV4-2; length: 14; D: .; CDR3: CASSQDREYNEQFF; DNA: TGTGCCAGCAGCCAAGACAGAGAATACAATGAGCAGTTCTTC
size: .; J: TRBJ2-2; V: TRBV19; length: 13; D: .; CDR3: CASNTGDTGELFF; DNA: TGTGCCAGTAACACGGGGGACACCGGGGAGCTGTTTTTT
size: .; J: TRBJ1-5; V: TRBV6-1; length: 15; D: .; CDR3: CASSPWGAANQPQHF; DNA: TGTGCCAGCAGTCCCTGGGGGGCAGCTAATCAGCCCCAGCATTTT
size: few; J: TRBJ2-4; V: TRBV7-2; length: 14; D: .; CDR3: CASSLDLATDIQYF; DNA: TGTGCCAGCAGCTTAGACCTAGCAACAGACATTCAGTACTTC
size: .; J: TRBJ2-1; V: TRBV2; length: 15; D: .; CDR3: CASSQRVHSYNEQFF; DNA: TGTGCCAGCAGTCAGCGGGTTCACTCCTACAATGAGCAGTTCTTC
size: .; J: TRBJ2-3; V: TRBV7-2; length: 11; D: .; CDR3: CASSAMDTQYF; DNA: TGTGCCAGCAGCGCGATGGATACGCAGTATTTT
size: .; J: TRBJ2-7; V: TRBV10-3; length: 16; D: TRBD1; CDR3: CAISEVGDRSSYEQYF; DNA: TGTGCCATCAGTGAGGTCGGGGACAGGAGCTCCTACGAGCAGTACTTC
size: .; J: TRBJ1-2; V: TRBV5-1; length: 14; D: .; CDR3: CASSLEGDGYGYTF; DNA: TGCGCCAGCAGCTTGGAAGGGGACGGGTATGGCTACACCTTC
size: .; J: TRBJ1-3; V: TRBV10-3; length: 14; D: .; CDR3: CAISESGAGNTIYF; DNA: TGTGCCATCAGTGAGTCAGGGGCTGGAAACACCATATATTTT
size: .; J: TRBJ2-3; V: TRBV25-1; length: 15; D: .; CDR3: CASSAPGDRTDTQYF; DNA: TGTGCCAGCAGTGCTCCCGGGGATCGGACAGATACGCAGTATTTT
size: few; J: TRBJ1-4; V: TRBV10-3; length: 16; D: .; CDR3: CAISGTDSATNEKLFF; DNA: TGTGCCATCAGTGGAACAGACAGCGCAACTAATGAAAAACTGTTTTTT
size: .; J: TRBJ2-7; V: TRBV5-8; length: 16; D: TRBD2; CDR3: CASSLGVAGVPYEQYF; DNA: TGTGCCAGCAGCTTGGGGGTAGCGGGAGTCCCATACGAGCAGTACTTC
size: .; J: TRBJ2-5; V: TRBV2; length: 12; D: .; CDR3: CASSTEKETQYF; DNA: TGTGCCAGCAGTACGGAAAAAGAGACCCAGTACTTC
size: .; J: TRBJ2-2; V: TRBV14; length: 15; D: .; CDR3: CASSWDILNTGELFF; DNA: TGTGCCAGCAGCTGGGACATTCTGAACACCGGGGAGCTGTTTTTT
size: .; J: TRBJ1-5; V: TRBV19; length: 15; D: .; CDR3: CASSSTVYSNQPQHF; DNA: TGTGCCAGTTCCTCGACAGTTTATAGCAATCAGCCCCAGCATTTT
size: few; J: TRBJ2-2; V: TRBV29-1; length: 14; D: .; CDR3: CSVVLDKNTGELFF; DNA: TGCAGCGTTGTGCTGGACAAGAACACCGGGGAGCTGTTTTTT
size: .; J: TRBJ2-7; V: TRBV5-1; length: 16; D: TRBD2; CDR3: CASSAGTSGIGYEQYF; DNA: TGCGCCAGCAGCGCCGGGACTAGCGGGATTGGCTACGAGCAGTACTTC
size: .; J: TRBJ1-1; V: TRBV4-2; length: 15; D: .; CDR3: CASSLTRGGRTEAFF; DNA: TGTGCCAGCAGCCTCACGAGGGGGGGGAGGACTGAAGCTTTCTTT
size: .; J: TRBJ1-6; V: TRBV2; length: 13; D: .; CDR3: CASRTAANSPLHF; DNA: TGTGCCAGCAGGACAGCCGCAAATTCACCCCTCCACTTT
size: few; J: TRBJ2-1; V: TRBV9; length: 16; D: TRBD2; CDR3: CASSVRTSGFRGEQFF; DNA: TGTGCCAGCAGCGTGAGGACTAGCGGGTTTCGTGGTGAGCAGTTCTTC
size: few; J: TRBJ1-4; V: TRBV27; length: 13; D: .; CDR3: CASSLQLNEKLFF; DNA: TGTGCCAGCAGTTTACAGCTTAATGAAAAACTGTTTTTT
size: .; J: TRBJ2-1; V: TRBV6-6; length: 13; D: .; CDR3: CASSRDTFNEQFF; DNA: TGTGCCAGCAGTAGGGACACTTTCAATGAGCAGTTCTTC
size: medium-sized; J: TRBJ2-2; V: TRBV4-2; length: 19; D: TRBD2; CDR3: CASSQLGTSGRALTGELFF; DNA: TGTGCCAGCAGCCAGTTAGGGACTAGCGGGAGGGCCTTAACCGGGGAGCTGTTTTTT
size: .; J: TRBJ2-5; V: TRBV19; length: 13; D: TRBD1; CDR3: CASSRQGKETQYF; DNA: TGTGCCAGTAGTCGACAGGGAAAAGAGACCCAGTACTTC